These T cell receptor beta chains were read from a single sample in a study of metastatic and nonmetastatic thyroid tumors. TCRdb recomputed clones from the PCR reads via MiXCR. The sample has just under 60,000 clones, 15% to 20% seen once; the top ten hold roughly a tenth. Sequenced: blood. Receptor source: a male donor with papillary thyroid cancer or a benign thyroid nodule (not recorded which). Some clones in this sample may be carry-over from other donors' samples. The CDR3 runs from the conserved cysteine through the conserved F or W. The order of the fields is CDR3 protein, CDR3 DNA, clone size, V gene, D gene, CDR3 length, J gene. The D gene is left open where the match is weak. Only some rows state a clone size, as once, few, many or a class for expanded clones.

CASRLAGEITDTQYF,TGTGCCAGCAGGCTAGCGGGGGAGATCACAGATACGCAGTATTTT,many,TRBV6-1,TRBD2,15,TRBJ2-3
CASSLASGLLQGGYTF,TGTGCCAGCAGCTTAGCCAGTGGTCTTCTCCAGGGAGGCTACACCTTC,NA,TRBV7-2,NA,16,TRBJ1-2
CASSLPEVRREQFF,TGTGCCAGCAGCTTACCCGAAGTTAGGAGGGAGCAGTTCTTC,many,TRBV7-9,NA,14,TRBJ2-1
CASSPTSYEQYF,TGTGCCAGCTCACCTACTAGCTACGAGCAGTACTTC,many,TRBV18,NA,12,TRBJ2-7
CASSLTWGQGLNTEAFF,TGTGCCAGCAGCCTTACCTGGGGACAGGGGTTGAACACTGAAGCTTTCTTT,NA,TRBV5-6,TRBD1,17,TRBJ1-1
CASSFSTVTQYF,TGTGCCAGCAGCTTCTCGACAGTTACGCAGTATTTT,many,TRBV7-8,NA,12,TRBJ2-3
CASSLGVAEQYF,TGTGCCAGCAGTTTGGGAGTTGCCGAGCAGTACTTC,medium-sized,TRBV12-3/TRBV12-4,NA,12,TRBJ2-7
CASSPSTSGSYLDEQFF,TGTGCCAGCAGCCCGAGTACTAGCGGGAGTTATTTGGATGAGCAGTTCTTC,many,TRBV13,TRBD2,17,TRBJ2-1
CASSLGSSWGYEQYF,TGTGCCAGCAGCTTAGGCAGTAGCTGGGGCTACGAGCAGTACTTC,once,TRBV11-2,NA,15,TRBJ2-7
CASKTPGQGESEAFF,TGTGCCAGCAAAACTCCGGGACAGGGGGAGAGTGAAGCTTTCTTT,many,TRBV27,TRBD1,15,TRBJ1-1
CASSPQDYSYNEQFF,TGCGCCAGCAGCCCTCAGGACTACTCCTACAATGAGCAGTTCTTC,many,TRBV4-1,NA,15,TRBJ2-1
CASSEAHLGTDTQYF,TGTGCCAGCAGTGAAGCACACTTAGGCACAGATACGCAGTATTTT,many,TRBV2,NA,15,TRBJ2-3
CASSQDFTVQETQYF,TGTGCCAGCAGCCAAGATTTTACAGTCCAAGAGACCCAGTACTTC,few,TRBV4-2,NA,15,TRBJ2-5
CASSSRRGRDTQYF,TGTGCCAGCAGCTCGAGGCGGGGGCGGGATACGCAGTATTTT,many,TRBV6-1,NA,14,TRBJ2-3
CASSPTSGGADTQYF,TGTGCCAGCAGCCCGACTAGCGGGGGGGCCGATACGCAGTATTTT,many,TRBV12-3/TRBV12-4,TRBD2,15,TRBJ2-3
CASDGSGNEQFF,TGTGCCAGTGATGGGTCGGGCAATGAGCAGTTCTTC,many,TRBV6-1,NA,12,TRBJ2-1
CASSSGQGMDTQYF,TGCGCCAGCAGCTCGGGACAGGGGATGGATACGCAGTATTTT,medium-sized,TRBV5-1,TRBD1,14,TRBJ2-3
CASSPSWDREQETQYF,TGTGCCAGTAGCCCTTCGTGGGACAGGGAACAAGAGACCCAGTACTTC,many,TRBV19,TRBD1,16,TRBJ2-5
CASSLDGPNTGELFF,TGCGCCAGCAGCTTGGACGGACCGAACACCGGGGAGCTGTTTTTT,many,TRBV5-1,NA,15,TRBJ2-2
CASSEGRDTDTQYF,TGTGCCAGCAGTGAAGGCAGGGACACAGATACGCAGTATTTT,many,TRBV6-4,NA,14,TRBJ2-3
CASRYRRTGGLETQYF,TGTGCCAGCAGGTATAGAAGGACAGGGGGCTTAGAGACCCAGTACTTC,many,TRBV28,TRBD1,16,TRBJ2-5
CASSQGQGNINEQFF,TGTGCCAGCAGCCAGGGACAGGGGAATATCAATGAGCAGTTCTTC,many,TRBV7-9,TRBD1,15,TRBJ2-1
CASSIQGGGNQPQHF,TGTGCCAGTAGTATCCAGGGGGGAGGCAATCAGCCCCAGCATTTT,many,TRBV19,TRBD1,15,TRBJ1-5
CAISESMAPGETQYF,TGTGCCATCAGTGAGTCCATGGCCCCGGGAGAGACCCAGTACTTC,many,TRBV10-3,NA,15,TRBJ2-5
CASSYLPQDYNEQFF,TGTGCCAGCAGTTACCTTCCTCAGGACTACAATGAGCAGTTCTTC,many,TRBV6-2/TRBV6-3,NA,15,TRBJ2-1
CASSPKLAKGTDTQYF,TGTGCCAGCAGCCCTAAACTAGCGAAAGGCACAGATACGCAGTATTTT,many,TRBV6-2/TRBV6-3,TRBD2,16,TRBJ2-3